This TCR beta chain stems from a study of yellow fever vaccine responses in identical twins. Regarding the study as a whole: Reports say the vaccine T cell response in twins looked partly convergent and partly personalized.

TCRdb redid the calling of the RT-PCR reads with MiXCR, one entry per CDR3 protein. This sample yields a few thousand distinct CDR3 sequences, of which about 83% are seen a single time; 1.6% belongs to the top ten. Details on this clonotype: Its matching antigen is unknown.

Per germline, CDR1 KGHDR and CDR2 SFDVKD. V shed 6 bases and J shed 5 bases, with 9 bases lying between them. The CDR3 is 13 amino acids. The source was T cells from blood (PBMCs), unsorted or a sorted subset (not recorded which), collected before or after yellow fever vaccination (not recorded which). V usage is TRBV24-1 and J usage is TRBJ2-2; D call uncertain. This TCR was sampled from a woman aged 18-30 years who received the yellow fever vaccine. CDR3 DNA sequence: TGTGCCACCAGTCAGAATCCAACCGGGGAGCTGTTTTTT. Protein sequence: CATSQNPTGELFF.